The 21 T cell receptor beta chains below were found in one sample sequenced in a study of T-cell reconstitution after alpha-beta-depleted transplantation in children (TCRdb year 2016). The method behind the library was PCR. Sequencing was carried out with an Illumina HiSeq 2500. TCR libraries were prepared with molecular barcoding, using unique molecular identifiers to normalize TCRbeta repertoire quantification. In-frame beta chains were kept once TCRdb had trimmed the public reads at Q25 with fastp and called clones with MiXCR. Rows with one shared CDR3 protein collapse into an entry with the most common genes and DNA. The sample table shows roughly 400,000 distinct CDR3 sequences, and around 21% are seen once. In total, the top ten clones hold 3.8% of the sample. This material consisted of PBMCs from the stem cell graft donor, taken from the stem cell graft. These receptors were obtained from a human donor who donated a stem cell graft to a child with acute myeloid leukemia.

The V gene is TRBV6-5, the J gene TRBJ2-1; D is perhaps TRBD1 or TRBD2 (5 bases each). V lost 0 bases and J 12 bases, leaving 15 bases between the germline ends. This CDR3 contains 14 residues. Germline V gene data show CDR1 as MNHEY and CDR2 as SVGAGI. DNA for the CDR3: TGTGCCAGCAGTTACTCCTGGGGGACCCGGGGGCAGTTCTTC. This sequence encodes CASSYSWGTRGQFF.

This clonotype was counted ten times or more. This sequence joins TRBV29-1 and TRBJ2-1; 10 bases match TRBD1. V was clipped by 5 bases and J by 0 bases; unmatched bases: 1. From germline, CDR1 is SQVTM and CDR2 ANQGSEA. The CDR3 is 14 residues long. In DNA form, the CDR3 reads TGCAGCGTTCGGGACAGGGGCTCCTACAATGAGCAGTTCTTC. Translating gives CSVRDRGSYNEQFF.

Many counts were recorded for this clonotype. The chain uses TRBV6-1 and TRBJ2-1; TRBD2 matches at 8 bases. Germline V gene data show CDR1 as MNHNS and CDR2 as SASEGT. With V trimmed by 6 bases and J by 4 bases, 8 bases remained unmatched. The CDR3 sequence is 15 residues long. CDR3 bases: TGTGCCAGCAGGATCAGCGGGAGCATTTACAATGAGCAGTTCTTC. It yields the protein CASRISGSIYNEQFF.

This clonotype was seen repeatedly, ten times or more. The CDR3 loop reads CASSVGLAGGREQYF. For the CDR3, the DNA is TGTGCCAGCAGCGTCGGACTAGCGGGAGGGCGGGAGCAGTACTTC. The chain employs TRBV7-2 and TRBJ2-7; TRBD2 agrees at 15 bases. Germline V CDR1 and CDR2: SGHTA, FQGNSA. V gave up 5 bases and J gave up 7 bases; unmatched junction bases: 6. The CDR3 is 15 residues long.

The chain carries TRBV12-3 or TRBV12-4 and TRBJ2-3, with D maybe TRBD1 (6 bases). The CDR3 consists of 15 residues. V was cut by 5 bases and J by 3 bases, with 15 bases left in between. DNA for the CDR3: TGTGCCAGCAGTCACACAGGGTTGGGGACAGATACGCAGTATTTT. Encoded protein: CASSHTGLGTDTQYF.

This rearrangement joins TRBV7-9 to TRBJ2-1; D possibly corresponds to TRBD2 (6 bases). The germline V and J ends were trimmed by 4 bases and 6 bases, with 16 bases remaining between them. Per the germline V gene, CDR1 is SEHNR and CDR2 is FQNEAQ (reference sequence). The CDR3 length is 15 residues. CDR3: CASSSQRAGPNEQFF. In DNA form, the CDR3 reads TGTGCCAGCAGCTCCCAGCGGGCAGGGCCCAATGAGCAGTTCTTC.

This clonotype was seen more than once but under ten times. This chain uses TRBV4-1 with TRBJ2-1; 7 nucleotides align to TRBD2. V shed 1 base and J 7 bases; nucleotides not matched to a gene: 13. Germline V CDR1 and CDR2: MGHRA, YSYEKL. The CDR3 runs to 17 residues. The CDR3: CASSQGLGLAEENEQFF. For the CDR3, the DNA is TGCGCCAGCAGCCAAGGTTTAGGGCTAGCGGAGGAGAATGAGCAGTTCTTC.

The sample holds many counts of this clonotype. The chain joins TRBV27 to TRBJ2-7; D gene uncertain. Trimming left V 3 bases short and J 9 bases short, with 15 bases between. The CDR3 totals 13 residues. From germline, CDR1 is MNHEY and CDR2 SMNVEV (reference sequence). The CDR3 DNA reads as TGTGCCAGCAGTTTGACGGGTGGCCTTGTGCAGTACTTC. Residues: CASSLTGGLVQYF.

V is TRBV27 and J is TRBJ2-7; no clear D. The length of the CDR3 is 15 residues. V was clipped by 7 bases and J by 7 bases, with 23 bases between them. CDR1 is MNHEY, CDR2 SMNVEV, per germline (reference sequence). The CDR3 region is CASKAPGSGHSEQYF. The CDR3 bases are TGTGCCAGCAAAGCGCCCGGGTCAGGTCATAGTGAGCAGTACTTC.

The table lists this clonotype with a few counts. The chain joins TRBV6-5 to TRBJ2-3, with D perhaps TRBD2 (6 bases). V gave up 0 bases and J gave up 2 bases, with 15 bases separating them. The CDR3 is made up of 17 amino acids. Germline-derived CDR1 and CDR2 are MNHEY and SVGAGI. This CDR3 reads CASSYSPPAGYTDTQYF. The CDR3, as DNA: TGTGCCAGCAGTTACTCCCCGCCAGCGGGCTACACAGATACGCAGTATTTT.

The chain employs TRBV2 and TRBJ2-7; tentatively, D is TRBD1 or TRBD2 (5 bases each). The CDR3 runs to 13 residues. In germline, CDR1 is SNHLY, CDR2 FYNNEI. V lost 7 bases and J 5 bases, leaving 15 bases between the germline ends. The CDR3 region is CASTGTDHHEQYF. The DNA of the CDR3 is TGTGCCAGCACCGGGACCGACCACCACGAGCAGTACTTC.

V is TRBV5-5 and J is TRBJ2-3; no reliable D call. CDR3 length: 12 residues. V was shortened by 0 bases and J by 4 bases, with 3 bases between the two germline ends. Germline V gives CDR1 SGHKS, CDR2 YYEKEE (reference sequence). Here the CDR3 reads CASSLDPDTQYF. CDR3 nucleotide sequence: TGTGCCAGCAGCTTGGATCCAGATACGCAGTATTTT.

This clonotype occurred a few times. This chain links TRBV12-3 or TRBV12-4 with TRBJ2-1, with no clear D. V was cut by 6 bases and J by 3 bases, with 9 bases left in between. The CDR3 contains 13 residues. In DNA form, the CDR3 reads TGTGCCAGCAGGGGGAAAAACTACAATGAGCAGTTCTTC. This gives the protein CASRGKNYNEQFF.

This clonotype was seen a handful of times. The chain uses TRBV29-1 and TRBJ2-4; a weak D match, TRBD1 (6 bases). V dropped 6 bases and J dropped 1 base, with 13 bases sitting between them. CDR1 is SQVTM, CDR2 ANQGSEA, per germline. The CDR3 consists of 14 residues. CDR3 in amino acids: CSVVRGSAKNIQYF. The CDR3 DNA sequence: TGCAGCGTCGTGAGGGGGTCTGCCAAAAACATTCAGTACTTC. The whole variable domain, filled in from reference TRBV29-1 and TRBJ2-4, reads SAVISQKPSRDICQRGTSLTIQCQVDSQVTMMFWYRQQPGQSLTLIATANQGSEATYESGFVIDKFPISRPNLTFSTLTVSNMSPEDSSIYLCSVVRGSAKNIQYFGAGTRLSVL.

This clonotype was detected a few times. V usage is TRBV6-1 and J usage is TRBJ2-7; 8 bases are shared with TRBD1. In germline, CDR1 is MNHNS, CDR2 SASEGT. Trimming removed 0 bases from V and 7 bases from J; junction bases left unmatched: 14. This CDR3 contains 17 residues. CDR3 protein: CASSEAGNLQGAEEQYF. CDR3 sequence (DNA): TGTGCCAGCAGTGAAGCAGGGAATCTTCAGGGGGCGGAAGAGCAGTACTTC.

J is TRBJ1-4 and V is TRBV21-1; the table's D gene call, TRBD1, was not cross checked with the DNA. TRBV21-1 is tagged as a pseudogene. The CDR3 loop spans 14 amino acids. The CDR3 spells CASSKVRVDEKLFF. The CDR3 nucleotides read TGTGCCAGCAGCAAAGTCAGGGTTGATGAAAAACTGTTTTTT.

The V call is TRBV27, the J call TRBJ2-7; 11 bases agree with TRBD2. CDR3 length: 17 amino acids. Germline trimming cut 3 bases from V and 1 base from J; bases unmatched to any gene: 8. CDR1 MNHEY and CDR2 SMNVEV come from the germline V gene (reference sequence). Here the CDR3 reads CASSLKLAGVGSYEQYF. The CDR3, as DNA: TGTGCCAGCAGTTTGAAACTAGCGGGGGTGGGGTCCTACGAGCAGTACTTC.

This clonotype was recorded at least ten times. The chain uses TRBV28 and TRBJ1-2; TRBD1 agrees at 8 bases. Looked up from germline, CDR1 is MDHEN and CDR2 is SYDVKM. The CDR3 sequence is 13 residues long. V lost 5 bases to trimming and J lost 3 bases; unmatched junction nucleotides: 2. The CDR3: CASSNRGDYGYTF. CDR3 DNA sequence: TGTGCCAGCAGTAACAGGGGGGACTATGGCTACACCTTC.

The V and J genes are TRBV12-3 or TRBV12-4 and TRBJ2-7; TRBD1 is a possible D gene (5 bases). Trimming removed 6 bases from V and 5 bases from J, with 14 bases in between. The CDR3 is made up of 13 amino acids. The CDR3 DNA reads TGTGCCAGCAGCCCAGGGTTCGTCGACGAGCAGTACTTC. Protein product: CASSPGFVDEQYF.

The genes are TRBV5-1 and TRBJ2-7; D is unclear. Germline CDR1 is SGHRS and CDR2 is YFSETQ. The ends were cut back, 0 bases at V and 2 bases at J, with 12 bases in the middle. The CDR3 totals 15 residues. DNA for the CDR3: TGCGCCAGCAGCTTGGACACGGGCTCCCCCTACGAGCAGTACTTC. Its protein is CASSLDTGSPYEQYF.

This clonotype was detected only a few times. Here the CDR3 reads CASSTRPDTDTQYF. The CDR3 nucleotides read TGTGCCAGCAGCACCCGACCCGACACAGATACGCAGTATTTT. The gene calls are TRBV28 and TRBJ2-3; D is unclear. Per the germline V gene, CDR1 is MDHEN and CDR2 is SYDVKM. V dropped 6 bases and J dropped 2 bases, with 12 bases sitting between them. The CDR3 is 14 amino acids.